Listed below are T cell receptor beta chains from one sample, sequenced in a study of CD8+ T cells in alopecia areata. This table comes from immunoSEQ multiplex PCR, and its TCRdb copy is limited to in-frame clones, with some not included. The sample has 110,000 or so clones, roughly three fifths seen once. The sample was CD4+ T cells sorted from blood, taken at week 24, from a patient treated with tofacitinib. These TCRs come from a human donor with alopecia areata. CDR3s include the opening cysteine and the closing phenylalanine or tryptophan. The order of the fields is J gene, clone size, D gene, V gene, CDR3 DNA, CDR3 protein. D genes are given only for firm matches. Clone size appears in some rows only: once, few, many, or a class for an expanded clone.

TRBJ1-2 | NA | NA | TRBV28 | TGTGCCAGCAGTCCAAGGACAAATGGTGGCTACACCTTC | CASSPRTNGGYTF
TRBJ2-5 | NA | NA | TRBV6-5 | TGTGCCAGCAGTTTCGACAGCCAAGAGACCCAGTACTTC | CASSFDSQETQYF
TRBJ2-5 | NA | NA | TRBV29-1 | TGCAGCGTTGCGGTTACCAAGGAGACCCAGTACTTC | CSVAVTKETQYF
TRBJ2-7 | NA | NA | TRBV4-3 | TGCGCCAGCAGCCAAGGGACACTACTAGAGCAGTACTTC | CASSQGTLLEQYF
TRBJ2-1 | NA | TRBD1 | TRBV29-1 | TGCAGCGTCCTTACAGGGGTAGAGCAGTTCTTC | CSVLTGVEQFF
TRBJ1-1 | NA | TRBD1 | TRBV5-1 | TGCGCCAGCAGGTTAGGGACAGGGGACACTGAAGCTTTCTTT | CASRLGTGDTEAFF
TRBJ2-3 | NA | NA | TRBV29-1 | TGCAGCGTTGACCCAGGTCATGGTCCGCGCACAGATACGCAGTATTTT | CSVDPGHGPRTDTQYF
TRBJ1-1 | NA | NA | TRBV29-1 | TGCAGCGTTGCTCAGGGGCGCACTGAAGCTTTCTTT | CSVAQGRTEAFF
TRBJ2-7 | few | NA | TRBV15 | TGTGCCACCAGCAGAGATGCGGCGGGGAGCTCCTACGAGCAGTACTTC | CATSRDAAGSSYEQYF
TRBJ2-5 | NA | NA | TRBV7-7 | TGTGCTAGCAGCCGCAACGCCCTCCAAGAGACCCAGTACTTC | CASSRNALQETQYF
TRBJ1-1 | NA | NA | TRBV30 | TGTGCCTGGAGTGGGAATTACAACACTGAAGCTTTCTTT | CAWSGNYNTEAFF
TRBJ2-5 | once | NA | TRBV27 | TGTGCCAGCAGTTTCGCGGAGACCCAGTACTTC | CASSFAETQYF
TRBJ2-7 | NA | TRBD2 | TRBV19 | TGTGCCAGTAGTCCGGGGGGGCTCCCCGGGGGATACGAGCAGTACTTC | CASSPGGLPGGYEQYF
TRBJ2-2 | NA | NA | TRBV7-2 | TGTGCCAGCAGCTTACACGGGAACACCGGGGAGCTGTTTTTT | CASSLHGNTGELFF
TRBJ2-1 | NA | NA | TRBV25-1 | TGTGCCAGCAGTTTAAGCGGACCCTACAATGAGCAGTTCTTC | CASSLSGPYNEQFF
TRBJ2-3 | many | TRBD2 | TRBV7-8 | TGTGCCAGCAGCTTAGAACTAGCGGGGGGCCTTATAACACCCTCAGATACGCAGTATTTT | CASSLELAGGLITPSDTQYF
TRBJ2-2 | NA | NA | TRBV29-1 | TGCAGCGTTGTCTCGGGGGCCTTCACCGGGGAGCTGTTTTTT | CSVVSGAFTGELFF
TRBJ1-2 | NA | NA | TRBV6-5 | TGTGCCAGCAGTTACTCTGGGGGGGCCCGCTATGGCTACACCTTC | CASSYSGGARYGYTF
TRBJ1-5 | few | NA | TRBV7-9 | TGTGCCAGCAGCTTAGATGGAAATGGAAATCAGCCCCAGCATTTT | CASSLDGNGNQPQHF
TRBJ2-1 | NA | NA | TRBV29-1 | TGCAGCGTTGAGGGGCAGGGCTACAATGAGCAGTTCTTC | CSVEGQGYNEQFF
TRBJ2-5 | few | NA | TRBV5-1 | TGCGCCAGCACAGGGGACATCACCTACAGGACCCAGTACTTC | CASTGDITYRTQYF
TRBJ2-1 | NA | TRBD1 | TRBV5-1 | TGCGCCAGCAGCTCCGAGGGACAGGCCTACAATGAGCAGTTCTTC | CASSSEGQAYNEQFF
TRBJ2-7 | NA | NA | TRBV6-6 | TGTGCCAGCAGTCTCTCCCCCTACGAGCAGTACTTC | CASSLSPYEQYF
TRBJ1-1 | NA | NA | TRBV12-5 | TGTGCTACGCAAAACACACTGCTGAACACTGAAGCTTTCTTT | CATQNTLLNTEAFF
TRBJ1-5 | NA | NA | TRBV5-6 | TGTGCCAGCAGCTTGGGCATCAATCAGCCCCAGCATTTT | CASSLGINQPQHF
TRBJ2-2 | few | NA | TRBV7-9 | TGTGCCAGCAGCACCCTAGCGACCGGGGAGCTGTTTTTT | CASSTLATGELFF
TRBJ2-5 | NA | NA | TRBV2 | TGTGCCAGCAGTAGACTCCTCCAAGAGACCCAGTACTTC | CASSRLLQETQYF
TRBJ1-5 | NA | NA | TRBV28 | TGTGCCAGCCTTATGGGGGGCGGCAATCAGCCCCAGCATTTT | CASLMGGGNQPQHF
TRBJ1-6 | few | NA | TRBV4-3 | TGCGCCAGCAGCCAAGAGCCAGGCCTCACCCTCCACTTT | CASSQEPGLTLHF
TRBJ1-3 | NA | NA | TRBV30 | TGTGCCTGGAGTGTTCAGACTGGAAACACCATATATTTT | CAWSVQTGNTIYF
TRBJ1-1 | NA | NA | TRBV30 | TGTGCCTGGAGTGCCACAGTGAACACTGAAGCTTTCTTT | CAWSATVNTEAFF
TRBJ2-6 | NA | NA | TRBV7-2 | TGTGCCAGCAGCCCGCGGAAGGCTGGGGCCAACGTCCTGACTTTC | CASSPRKAGANVLTF
TRBJ2-5 | once | NA | TRBV25-1 | TGTGCCAGCAGTGAATATAAGAGAACCCAAGAGACCCAGTACTTC | CASSEYKRTQETQYF
TRBJ1-5 | NA | NA | TRBV4-2 | TGTGCCAGCAGCCGGGGGAGTCAGCCCCAGCATTTT | CASSRGSQPQHF
TRBJ2-3 | NA | TRBD2 | TRBV5-1 | TGCGCCAGCAGCTCCTTAGCGGGGGGAAGTAGGACAGATACGCAGTATTTT | CASSSLAGGSRTDTQYF
TRBJ2-7 | NA | NA | TRBV29-1 | TGCAGCGCATCGGACACGTCTATCTACGAGCAGTACTTC | CSASDTSIYEQYF
TRBJ1-2 | once | NA | TRBV19 | TGTGCCAGTAGTATAGGGGGACGAGCTAACTATGGCTACACCTTC | CASSIGGRANYGYTF
TRBJ2-4 | NA | NA | TRBV29-1 | TGCAGCGCCGAAGGGGCTAGGGGGGATTCTATAGCCAAAAACATTCAGTACTTC | CSAEGARGDSIAKNIQYF
TRBJ2-7 | NA | TRBD1 | TRBV5-1 | TGCGCCAGCAGCATACAGGGGGGAGTGGACGAGCAGTACTTC | CASSIQGGVDEQYF
TRBJ2-5 | NA | TRBD2 | TRBV5-1 | TGCGCCAGCAGCTTGGGGGAGGGGCCGGTGGAGACCCAGTACTTC | CASSLGEGPVETQYF
TRBJ1-1 | NA | NA | TRBV29-1 | TGCAGCGGCATGACAGGGAACACTGAAGCTTTCTTT | CSGMTGNTEAFF
TRBJ2-2 | NA | NA | TRBV29-1 | TGCAGCGTTGATTGGGGCGGGGAGCTGTTTTTT | CSVDWGGELFF